The entry below describes one T cell receptor beta chain. Its target is unknown. The entry originates in a study of T cells expressing NK-cell markers. TCRdb reprocessed the 5' RACE reads, keeping one entry per CDR3 protein, no DNA. The table lists hundreds of thousands of distinct CDR3 sequences. Points from the study as a whole: Dominance of the CD3+CD56-NKG2C+ fraction by these clonotypes also held in several donors.

Sequencing input: blood T cells: a sorted CD56 or NKG2C T cell subset, CD4+ or CD8+ T cells, or bulk PBMC T cells (not recorded which). This receptor was obtained from a woman between 18 and 75 years old in good health.

The CDR3 is CASSNSGPLAGMVYEQYF. The rearrangement joins TRBV19 to TRBJ2-7; the D call from TCRdb, TRBD2, cannot be confirmed without DNA. CDR1 and CDR2 from the germline V gene are LNHDA and SQIVND (reference sequence). The CDR3 totals 18 residues.